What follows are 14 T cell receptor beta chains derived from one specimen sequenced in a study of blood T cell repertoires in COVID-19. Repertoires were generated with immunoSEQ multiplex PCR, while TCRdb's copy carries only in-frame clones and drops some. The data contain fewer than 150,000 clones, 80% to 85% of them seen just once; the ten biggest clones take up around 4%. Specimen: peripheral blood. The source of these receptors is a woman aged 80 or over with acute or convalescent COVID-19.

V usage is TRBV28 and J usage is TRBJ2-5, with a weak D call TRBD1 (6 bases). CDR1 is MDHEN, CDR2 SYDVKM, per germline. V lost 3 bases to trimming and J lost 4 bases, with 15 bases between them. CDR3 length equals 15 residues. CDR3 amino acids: CASSFVPTGSETQYF. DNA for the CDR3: TGTGCCAGCAGTTTTGTGCCCACAGGGTCAGAGACCCAGTACTTC.

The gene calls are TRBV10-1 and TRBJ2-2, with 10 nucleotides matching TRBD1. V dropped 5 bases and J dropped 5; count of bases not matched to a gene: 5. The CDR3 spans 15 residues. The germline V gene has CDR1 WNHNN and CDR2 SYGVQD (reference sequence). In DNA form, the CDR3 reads TGCGCCAGCAGTCCCGGGACAGGGGTGACCGGGGAGCTGTTTTTT. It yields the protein CASSPGTGVTGELFF.

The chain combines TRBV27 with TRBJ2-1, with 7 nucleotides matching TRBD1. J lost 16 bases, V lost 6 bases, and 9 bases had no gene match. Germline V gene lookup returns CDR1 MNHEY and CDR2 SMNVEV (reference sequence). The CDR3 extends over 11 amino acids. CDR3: CASRHRDSIFF. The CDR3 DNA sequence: TGTGCCAGCAGGCACCGGGACAGTATTTTCTTC.

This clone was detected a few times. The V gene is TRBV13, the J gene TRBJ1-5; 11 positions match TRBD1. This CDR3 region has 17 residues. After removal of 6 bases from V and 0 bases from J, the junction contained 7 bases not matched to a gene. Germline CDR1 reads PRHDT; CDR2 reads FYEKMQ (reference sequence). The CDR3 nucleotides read TGTGCCAGCAGTTCGGGGACAGGGGGAAATAGCAATCAGCCCCAGCATTTT. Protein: CASSSGTGGNSNQPQHF.

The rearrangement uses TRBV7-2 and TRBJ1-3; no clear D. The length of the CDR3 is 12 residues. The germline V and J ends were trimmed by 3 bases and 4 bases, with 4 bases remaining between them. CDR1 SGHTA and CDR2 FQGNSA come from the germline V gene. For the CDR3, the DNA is TGTGCCAGCAGCTTGCAGGGAAACACCATATATTTT. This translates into CASSLQGNTIYF.

CDR3 sequence (DNA): TGTGCCAGCATGATTAGCGACCCCGTGAGGAATGAGCAGTTCTTC. Its translation is CASMISDPVRNEQFF. The V call is TRBV27, the J call TRBJ2-1, with D tentatively TRBD2 (5 bases). V was cut by 7 bases and J by 7 bases, with 20 bases left in between. The CDR3 runs to 15 residues. Looked up from germline, CDR1 is MNHEY and CDR2 is SMNVEV (reference sequence).

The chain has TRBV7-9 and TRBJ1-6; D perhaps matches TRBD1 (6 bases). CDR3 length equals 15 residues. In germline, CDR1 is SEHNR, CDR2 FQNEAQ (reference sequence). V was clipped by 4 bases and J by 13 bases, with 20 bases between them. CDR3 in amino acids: CASSSQGIGGAPLHF. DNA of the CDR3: TGTGCCAGCAGCTCCCAGGGGATAGGCGGAGCGCCCCTCCACTTT.

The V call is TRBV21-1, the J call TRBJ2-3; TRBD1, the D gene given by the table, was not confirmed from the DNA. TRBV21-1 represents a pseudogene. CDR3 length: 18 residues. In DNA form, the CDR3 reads TGTGCCAGCAGCAGAAAAATAGGGGGCGGCTCGGACACAGATACGCAGTATTTT. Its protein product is CASSRKIGGGSDTDTQYF.

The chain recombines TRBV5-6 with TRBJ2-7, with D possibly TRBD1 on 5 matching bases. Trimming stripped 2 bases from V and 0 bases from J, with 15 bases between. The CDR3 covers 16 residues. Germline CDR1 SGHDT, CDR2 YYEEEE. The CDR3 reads CASSFTGTIYSYEQYF. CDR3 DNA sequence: TGTGCCAGCAGCTTCACAGGAACTATTTACTCCTACGAGCAGTACTTC.

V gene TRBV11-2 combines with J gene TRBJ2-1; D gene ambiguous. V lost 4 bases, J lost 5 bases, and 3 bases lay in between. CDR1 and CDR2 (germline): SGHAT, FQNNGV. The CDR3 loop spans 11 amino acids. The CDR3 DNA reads TGTGCCAGCAGCTCTAACAATGAGCAGTTCTTC. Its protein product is CASSSNNEQFF.

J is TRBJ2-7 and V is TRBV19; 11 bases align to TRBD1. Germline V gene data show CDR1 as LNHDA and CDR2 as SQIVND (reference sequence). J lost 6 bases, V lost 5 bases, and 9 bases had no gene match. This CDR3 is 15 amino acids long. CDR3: CASSEPGQGVFEQYF. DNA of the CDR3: TGTGCCAGTAGTGAACCGGGACAGGGGGTCTTCGAGCAGTACTTC.

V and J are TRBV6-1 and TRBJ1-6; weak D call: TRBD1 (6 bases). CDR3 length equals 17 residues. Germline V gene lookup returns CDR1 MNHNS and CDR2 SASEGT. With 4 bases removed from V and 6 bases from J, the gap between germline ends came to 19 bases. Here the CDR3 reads CASSAREGTGINSPLHF. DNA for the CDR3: TGTGCCAGCAGTGCCCGGGAGGGTACAGGGATTAATTCACCCCTCCACTTT.

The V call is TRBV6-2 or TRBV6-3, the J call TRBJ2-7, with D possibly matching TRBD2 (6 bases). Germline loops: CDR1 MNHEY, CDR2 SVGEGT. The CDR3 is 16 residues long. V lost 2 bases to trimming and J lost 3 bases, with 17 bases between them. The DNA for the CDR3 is TGTGCCAGCAGTTACCTGCCGCCGAGCGGGCACTACGAGCAGTACTTC. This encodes CASSYLPPSGHYEQYF.

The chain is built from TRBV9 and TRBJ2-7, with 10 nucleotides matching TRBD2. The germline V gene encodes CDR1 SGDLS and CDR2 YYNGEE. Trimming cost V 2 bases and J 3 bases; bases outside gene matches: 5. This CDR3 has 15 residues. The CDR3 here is CASSVAGTSDYEQYF. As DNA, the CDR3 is TGTGCCAGCAGCGTGGCGGGGACTAGCGACTACGAGCAGTACTTC.